This T cell receptor beta chain was identified during a study of long-term antiretroviral therapy in people with HIV (dated by TCRdb to 2021 to 2024). For the study in its entirety: The earliest samples were collected roughly a decade before the 2015 WHO recommendation for immediate ART, at a time when ART was usually postponed until CD4 counts fell. This retrospective serial study examined whether starting ART and sustained HIV suppression were associated with changes in the composition and diversity of the TRB repertoire in peripheral blood. The cohort contributed about 200 cryopreserved PBMC samples from 30 adults with confirmed HIV infection, collected serially over a mean of 6 years (range 1-12). Of the 25 to 30 participants with HIV, approximately twelve were female. No cross-contamination during QIAcube processing was shown when test extractions of a monoclonal T-cell line were performed alongside fewer than 40 polyclonal samples.

Inclusion was restricted to participants for whom at least one PBMC sample before ART initiation and at least two post-ART samples were available. Treatment was received in the United States of America by all participants with HIV. Before DNA extraction, cryopreserved samples of about 0.95-10 million PBMC were thawed and washed. At the time of the earliest PBMC sample, participants with HIV were aged between about 23 and 54 years. PBMC samples from each participant spanned 1-4 timepoints before ART initiation and 2-8 timepoints after ART initiation, with a median of 7 samples. For every participant, serial HIV viral load, CD4+ T-cell count, ART history and demographic data were obtained. Using a Qiagen kit on a QIAcube, genomic DNA was extracted from unsorted PBMC, with samples processed in batches of 12. The paper's findings and limits, for the study overall: HIV repertoires had narrower CDR3 length ranges than controls, and the network structure suggested an antigen-experienced repertoire that shifted only slightly toward naive after ART. Owing to limited PBMC availability, only the TCR beta chain was sequenced, without alpha chain pairing. The samples span the years 2004 to 2017, and the ART regimens used may be less effective than current regimens. ART initiation was associated with a significant increase in TRB diversity, but diversity stayed significantly below transplant donor controls even after long-term ART. Inferences about post-ART repertoire changes are limited because no data were available on ART adherence, viral resistance or therapy changes. The repertoire was dominated across all time points by expanded TRB clones identified before ART initiation, although this dominance was seen to fluctuate and to decrease in many PLHIV after ART. Because cell numbers in pre-ART samples were limited, unsorted PBMC were profiled instead of sorted CD4+ and CD8+ T cells.

Of note for this clone: Its antigen is unknown. The input lacks base qualities; no much larger clone sits a single base away.

V is shortened by 7 bases, J by 1 base, and the region joining them spans 16 bases. Inclusive of the bounding cysteine and phenylalanine, the CDR3 is 15 residues long. Of all the DNA, just the CDR3 is kept, 45 bases in frame from base 1. CDR1 is given as SNHLY and CDR2 as FYNNEI, both from the germline V gene. The immunoSEQ hsTCRB v3.0 assay was used at survey level resolution to sequence the TRB variable region. The target sequencing depth for TRB was about 40,000-55,000 T-cell genomes per sample. Pooled TRB libraries were sequenced on an Illumina MiSeq with a v3 150-cycle kit. The published analysis was carried out like this. Repertoire analysis was performed in R inside a reproducible Nextflow workflow that covered QC, data transformation and analysis. LymphoSeq2, an R package for exploring AIRR-Seq data, was used to implement custom analyses. A few samples that produced fewer than 5000 total TRB sequences were removed, so under 200 HIV repertoires were analyzed. Among the approximately 190 retained HIV repertoires, under 65 were collected before ART initiation and some 130 after ART initiation. Repertoires were downsampled to 5000 TRB nucleotide sequences, and summary statistics were averaged over 100 downsampling iterations. Only TRB sequences with CDR3 regions of at least seven amino acids were retained for analysis. Diversity was measured with a Shannon entropy-derived clonality score and the Gini coefficient. In the repertoire networks, any two of the top 5000 CDR3 amino acid sequences were linked whenever the two sequences differed by an edit distance of one. Antigen specificity groups and MHC restriction were predicted for TRB CDR3 amino acid sequences with GLIPH2. Known CMV, EBV, HIV or tissue antigen associations were flagged by matching CDR3 amino acid sequences against VDJdb and McPAS-TCR. Pre-ART, post-ART and control groups were compared with Wilcoxon signed-rank tests and Holm-Bonferroni correction. Drawn from immuneACCESS, this table holds only the in-frame rearrangements with V and J called that TCRdb kept. Clones are partly lost; checked studies trace under half to an unresolved V gene and leave the rest unexplained. That table furnishes V, J and clone size, whereas the DNA furnished D and trimming. This sample lists fewer than 45,000 clones; 94% were detected once. Around 3.3% of the sample comes from the top ten.

The starting material was unsorted PBMCs, obtained 4.1 years after starting antiretroviral therapy. This TCR came from a woman in her fifties or sixties with HIV. In this chain, TRBV2 is recombined with TRBJ1-1; the D gene is not confidently resolved. CDR3 sequence: CASKPGAGGNTEAFF. The sequence in DNA is TGTGCCAGCAAGCCAGGAGCGGGCGGGAACACTGAAGCTTTCTTT.